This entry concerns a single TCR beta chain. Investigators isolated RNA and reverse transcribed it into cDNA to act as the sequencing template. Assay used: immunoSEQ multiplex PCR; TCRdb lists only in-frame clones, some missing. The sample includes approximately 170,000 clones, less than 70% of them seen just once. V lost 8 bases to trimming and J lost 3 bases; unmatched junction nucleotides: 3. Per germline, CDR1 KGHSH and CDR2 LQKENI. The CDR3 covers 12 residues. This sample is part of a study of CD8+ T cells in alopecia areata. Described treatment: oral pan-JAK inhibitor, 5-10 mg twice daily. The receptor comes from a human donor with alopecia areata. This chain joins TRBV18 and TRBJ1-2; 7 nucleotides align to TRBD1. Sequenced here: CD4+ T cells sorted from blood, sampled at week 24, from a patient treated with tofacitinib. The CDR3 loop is CASHGTDYGYTF. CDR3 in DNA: TGTGCCAGCCACGGGACAGACTATGGCTACACCTTC.